The T cell receptor (beta chain) described here comes from a study of Ad26.COV2.S vaccination and SARS-CoV-2 variants. Findings and caveats of the study: Vaccinated individuals (as opposed to placebo recipients) had higher spike-specific TCR breadth.

About this clone: Its antigen is unidentified.

The CDR3 is 15 residues long. Germline V CDR1 and CDR2: SNHLY, FYNNEI. V was clipped by 5 bases and J by 7 bases; unmatched bases: 11. Described treatment: roughly 19 received Ad26.COV2.S at low or high dose, single or two shots; several received placebo; per-sample allocation not given. All samples were drawn on day 63, counting from the first vaccine or placebo injection. This Boston cohort included adults aged 18-55 years. Sequencing used immunoSEQ multiplex PCR; TCRdb keeps in-frame clones, though not all of them. The sample has 350,000 to 500,000 clones; around 90% are singletons. The chain uses TRBV2 and TRBJ2-5, with 9 bases fitting TRBD1. The sample was peripheral blood, taken in a trial of Ad26.COV2.S vaccine versus placebo. This TCR came from a person aged 18-65 years who received the Ad26.COV2.S COVID-19 vaccine or a placebo. CDR3 bases: TGTGCCAGCAGTACTCGGACAGGGGCGGTGGGGACCCAGTACTTC. The encoded protein is CASSTRTGAVGTQYF.